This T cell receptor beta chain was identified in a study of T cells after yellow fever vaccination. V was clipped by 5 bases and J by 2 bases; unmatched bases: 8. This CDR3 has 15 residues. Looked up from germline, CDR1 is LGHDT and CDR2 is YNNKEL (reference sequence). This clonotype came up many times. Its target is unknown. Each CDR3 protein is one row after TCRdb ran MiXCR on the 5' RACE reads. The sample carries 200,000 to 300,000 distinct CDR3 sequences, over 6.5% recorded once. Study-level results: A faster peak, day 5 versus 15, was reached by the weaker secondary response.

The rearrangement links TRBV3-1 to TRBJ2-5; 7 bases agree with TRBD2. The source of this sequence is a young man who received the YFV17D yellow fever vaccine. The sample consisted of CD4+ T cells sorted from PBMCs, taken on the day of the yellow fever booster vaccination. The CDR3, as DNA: TGTGCCAGCAGCTTTAGACTAGCTATTCAAGAGACCCAGTACTTC. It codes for CASSFRLAIQETQYF.